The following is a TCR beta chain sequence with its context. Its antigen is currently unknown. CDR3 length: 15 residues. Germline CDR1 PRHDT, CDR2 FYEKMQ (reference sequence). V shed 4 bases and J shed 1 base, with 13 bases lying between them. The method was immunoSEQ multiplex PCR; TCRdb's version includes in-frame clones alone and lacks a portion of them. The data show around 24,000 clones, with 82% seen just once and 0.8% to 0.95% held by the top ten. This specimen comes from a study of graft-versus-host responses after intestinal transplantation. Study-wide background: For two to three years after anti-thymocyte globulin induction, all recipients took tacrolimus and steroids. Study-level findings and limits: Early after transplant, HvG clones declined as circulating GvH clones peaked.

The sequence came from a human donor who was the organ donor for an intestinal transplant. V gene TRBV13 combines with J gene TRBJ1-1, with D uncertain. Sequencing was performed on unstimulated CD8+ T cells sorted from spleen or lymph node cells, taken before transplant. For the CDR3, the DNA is TGTGCCAGCAGCTCTCCCGGTTCAGAGAACACTGAAGCTTTCTTT. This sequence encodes CASSSPGSENTEAFF.